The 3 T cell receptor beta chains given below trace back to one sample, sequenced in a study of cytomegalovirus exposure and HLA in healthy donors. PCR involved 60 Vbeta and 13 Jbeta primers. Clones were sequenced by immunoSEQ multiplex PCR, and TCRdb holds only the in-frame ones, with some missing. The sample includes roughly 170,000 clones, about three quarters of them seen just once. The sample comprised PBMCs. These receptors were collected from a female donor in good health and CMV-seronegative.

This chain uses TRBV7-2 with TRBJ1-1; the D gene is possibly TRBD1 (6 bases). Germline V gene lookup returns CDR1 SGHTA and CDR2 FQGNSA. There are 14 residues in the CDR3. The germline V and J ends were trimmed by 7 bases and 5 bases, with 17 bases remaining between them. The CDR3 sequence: CASTKGGARTEAFF. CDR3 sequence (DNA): TGTGCCAGCACCAAGGGGGGGGCGAGGACTGAAGCTTTCTTT.

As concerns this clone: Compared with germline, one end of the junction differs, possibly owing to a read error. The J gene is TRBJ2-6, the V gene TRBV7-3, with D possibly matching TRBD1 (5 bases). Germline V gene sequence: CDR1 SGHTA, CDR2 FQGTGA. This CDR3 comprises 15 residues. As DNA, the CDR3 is TGTGCCAGCGGTAGCCAAGCCTCTGGGGCCAACGGCCTGACTTTC. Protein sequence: CASGSQASGANGLTF. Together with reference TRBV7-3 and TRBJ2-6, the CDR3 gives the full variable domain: GAGVSQTPSNKVTEKGKYVELRCDPISGHTALYWYRQSLGQGPEFLIYFQGTGAADDSGLPNDRFFAVRPEGSVSTLKIQRTERGDSAVYLCASGSQASGANGLTFGAGSRLTVL.

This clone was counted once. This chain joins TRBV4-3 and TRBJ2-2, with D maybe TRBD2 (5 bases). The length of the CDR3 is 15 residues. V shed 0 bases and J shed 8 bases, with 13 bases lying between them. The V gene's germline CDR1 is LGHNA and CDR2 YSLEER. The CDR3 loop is CASSQDFGVLGELFF. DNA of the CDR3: TGCGCCAGCAGCCAAGATTTCGGGGTCCTAGGGGAGCTGTTTTTT.